Presented here are 10 T cell receptor beta chains from one specimen sequenced in a study of blood T cell repertoires in COVID-19. Clones were sequenced by immunoSEQ multiplex PCR, and TCRdb holds only the in-frame ones, with some missing. Counted here are 120,000 to 150,000 clones, roughly 90% occurring once; the ten biggest clones make up roughly 1.2%. The sequencing sample was made of PBMCs or T cells enriched from blood (not recorded which). The source of these receptors is a woman in her 30s with acute COVID-19.

The chain links TRBV6-2 or TRBV6-3 to TRBJ2-7; TRBD2 aligns across 10 bases. From germline, CDR1 is MNHEY and CDR2 SVGEGT. This CDR3 contains 13 residues. V lost 5 bases and J lost 6; bases outside the gene matches: 4. CDR3 protein: CASSISGRFEQYF. The CDR3 DNA sequence: TGTGCCAGCAGTATTAGCGGGAGGTTCGAGCAGTACTTC.

The sample holds one count of this clone. The chain recombines TRBV6-5 with TRBJ1-4; D unclear. CDR1 and CDR2 from the germline V gene are MNHEY and SVGAGI. The ends were cut back, 2 bases at V and 8 bases at J, with 3 bases in the middle. This CDR3 is built from 11 residues. This chain's CDR3 is CASSYGEKLFF. As DNA, the CDR3 is TGTGCCAGCAGTTACGGCGAAAAACTGTTTTTT.

The sample holds one count of this clone. The gene calls are TRBV6-1 and TRBJ1-2, with a weak D call TRBD1 (5 bases). The length of the CDR3 is 14 residues. The ends were cut back, 3 bases at V and 4 bases at J, with 12 bases in the middle. Germline CDR1 reads MNHNS; CDR2 reads SASEGT. The CDR3 nucleotides are TGTGCCAGCAGTGACAGGGTTACGTCCTATGGCTACACCTTC. It codes for CASSDRVTSYGYTF.

This clone was seen a single time. The chain recombines TRBV5-8 with TRBJ1-5; D remains unclear. Trimming took off 4 bases at V and 3 bases at J, with 11 bases between the two ends. CDR3 length: 14 amino acids. Germline-derived CDR1 and CDR2 are SGHTS and YDEGEE. This CDR3 is CASSPGVLNQPQHF. The CDR3 DNA is TGTGCCAGCAGCCCGGGAGTGCTCAATCAGCCCCAGCATTTT.

The V gene is TRBV4-2, the J gene TRBJ2-3, with D perhaps TRBD2 (6 bases). CDR3 size: 14 residues. Trimming cost V 1 base and J 4 bases, with 9 bases left between them. Per the germline V gene, CDR1 is LGHNA and CDR2 is YNFKEQ. CDR3 in DNA: TGTGCCAGCAGCCAAGCGGGAGCTGCAGATACGCAGTATTTT. This codes for CASSQAGAADTQYF.

This clone was recorded once. The chain uses TRBV28 and TRBJ2-1; TRBD2 is a possible D gene (5 bases). V dropped 4 bases and J dropped 0 bases, with 13 bases sitting between them. From germline, CDR1 is MDHEN and CDR2 SYDVKM. The CDR3 spans 16 residues. Here the CDR3 reads CASSSGSGNSYNEQFF. The CDR3, as DNA: TGTGCCAGCAGTTCGGGCAGCGGAAACTCCTACAATGAGCAGTTCTTC.

The chain joins TRBV9 to TRBJ2-5; no definite D call. CDR1 and CDR2 from the germline V gene are SGDLS and YYNGEE. The CDR3 has 14 amino acids. Deletions cut 0 bases from V and 3 bases from J, with 9 bases between. Here the CDR3 reads CASSVDLAEETQYF. CDR3 sequence (DNA): TGTGCCAGCAGCGTAGACTTAGCCGAAGAGACCCAGTACTTC.

The gene calls are TRBV5-1 and TRBJ2-7; tentative D call: TRBD2 (6 bases). CDR3 length: 14 amino acids. Looked up from germline, CDR1 is SGHRS and CDR2 is YFSETQ. Trimming shortened V by 4 bases and J by 4 bases, and 15 bases separated the two germline ends. CDR3 in amino acids: CASSPTGGVYEQYF. CDR3 DNA sequence: TGCGCCAGCAGCCCTACCGGCGGGGTATACGAGCAGTACTTC.

The chain links TRBV7-2 to TRBJ1-6; D is undetermined. Trimming removed 1 base at V and 14 bases at J, with 15 bases between. CDR3 size: 14 residues. The germline V gene encodes CDR1 SGHTA and CDR2 FQGNSA. CDR3 in amino acids: CASSLEAQVRTLHF. The CDR3 DNA reads TGTGCCAGCAGCTTAGAAGCTCAAGTTCGAACCCTCCACTTT.

The chain joins TRBV5-6 to TRBJ2-7; 7 bases align to TRBD1. CDR3 length: 15 amino acids. Germline V gives CDR1 SGHDT, CDR2 YYEEEE. J lost 3 bases, V lost 4 bases, and 10 bases had no gene match. The DNA of the CDR3 is TGTGCCAGCAGCCCAGAAACAGGGGCCCTCTACGAGCAGTACTTC. Protein: CASSPETGALYEQYF. The variable domain in full, with the rest retrieved from reference TRBV5-6 and TRBJ2-7, is DAGVTQSPTHLIKTRGQQVTLRCSPKSGHDTVSWYQQALGQGPQFIFQYYEEEERQRGNFPDRFSGHQFPNYSSELNVNALLLGDSALYLCASSPETGALYEQYFGPGTRLTVT.